This TCR beta chain was sequenced for a study of PD-1 blockade in classical Hodgkin lymphoma. Study information: It was nivolumab at 3 mg/kg, given intravenously every 2 weeks, that patients received. Study results and caveats: Repertoire differences have undefined causes, possibly disease activity or prior therapy. The authors excluded patients who started nivolumab under 1 year after ASCT. Complete responders entered with baseline diversity on par with newly diagnosed patients, the results showed.

The data were produced by immunoSEQ multiplex PCR, yet TCRdb's version contains in-frame clones alone and is incomplete. The sample has about 10,000 clones, around 76% seen once. The germline gives CDR1 KGHSH, CDR2 LQKENI. Trimming took off 4 bases at V and 6 bases at J, with 16 bases between the two ends. The CDR3 is 15 amino acids. Remarks on this clone: Its specificity is unknown.

All patients relapsed after autologous stem cell transplantation, and brentuximab vedotin exposure varied. The clonotype was recovered from a human donor with classical Hodgkin lymphoma. V and J are TRBV18 and TRBJ2-1; tentatively, D is TRBD2 (6 bases). Sequencing was performed on peripheral blood mononuclear cells (PBMCs), taken at baseline. CDR3: CASSLGIAAVNEQFF. CDR3 nucleotides: TGTGCCAGCTCACTGGGGATAGCGGCGGTCAATGAGCAGTTCTTC.